The rows below give T cell receptor beta chains drawn from one sample of a study of blood T cells in healthy people across ages. Via MiXCR, TCRdb re-called the 5' RACE reads, giving one row per CDR3 protein. The sample records some 710,000 distinct CDR3 sequences, 35% to 60% being singletons. Sequencing was carried out using blood. These receptors all come from a man aged 80 or over in good health. Each CDR3 is given with its conserved first and last residue. A D gene is named only where the DNA matches it firmly. Expanded clones are given a class, and other clones once, few, many or no size at all.

j_gene,v_gene,d_gene,abundance,CDR3nt,CDR3aa
TRBJ2-2,TRBV7-3,-,-,TGTGCCAGCAGCTTAAGTGTTTCGGGCCTTGGGGAGCTGTTTTTT,CASSLSVSGLGELFF
TRBJ2-3,TRBV7-2,-,-,TGTGCCAGCAGCTTAGAGGGGCAGCACACAGATACGCAGTATTTT,CASSLEGQHTDTQYF
TRBJ2-2,TRBV11-3,TRBD2,-,TGTGCCAGCGGACTAGCGGGCCTCTACACCGGGGAGCTGTTTTTT,CASGLAGLYTGELFF
TRBJ1-2,TRBV4-3,-,-,TGCGCCAGCAGCCAAGACTCCGGGTTCTATGGCTACACCTTC,CASSQDSGFYGYTF
TRBJ1-4,TRBV25-1,TRBD1,few,TGTGCCAGCAGTGAAGGACAGGGACTTAATGAAAAACTGTTTTTT,CASSEGQGLNEKLFF
TRBJ2-7,TRBV29-1,-,-,TGCAGCGTTGCAATAGTGGGAGACTCCTACGAGCAGTACTTC,CSVAIVGDSYEQYF
TRBJ2-5,TRBV25-1,-,-,TGTGCCGGCAGTGTAGGGGGTCGGACCCAGTACTTC,CAGSVGGRTQYF
TRBJ1-6,TRBV6-2/TRBV6-3,TRBD1,-,TGTGCCAGCAGTTACCCGGACAGGGTGGCCTCACCCCTCCACTTT,CASSYPDRVASPLHF
TRBJ2-7,TRBV5-4,TRBD1,-,TGTGCCAGCCAGGGGGCAGGCTACGAGCAGTACTTC,CASQGAGYEQYF
TRBJ2-7,TRBV4-2,TRBD2,few,TGTGCCAGCAGCCAAGGACTAGCGGGAGACCGGGAGCAGTACTTC,CASSQGLAGDREQYF
TRBJ2-7,TRBV5-1,-,few,TGCGCCAGCAGCTTGGTTGGATCACGATCCTACGAGCAGTACTTC,CASSLVGSRSYEQYF
TRBJ2-4,TRBV29-1,-,-,TGCGGCGTTGGATTCAAACAGGCTTTGCAGTACTTC,CGVGFKQALQYF
TRBJ2-1,TRBV6-1,TRBD2,few,TGTGCCAGCAGAGCCCCGAGGACTAGCGGCACCTACAATGAGCAGTTCTTC,CASRAPRTSGTYNEQFF
TRBJ2-7,TRBV12-3/TRBV12-4,TRBD2,-,TGTGCCAGCAGTTTAGCGTTTTCGGGAGGCTCCTACAATGAGCAGTACTTC,CASSLAFSGGSYNEQYF
TRBJ2-2,TRBV5-1,TRBD1,-,TGCGTCAGCAGCCTACAGACAGGGACGAACACCGGGGAGCTGTTTTTT,CVSSLQTGTNTGELFF
TRBJ1-5,TRBV6-6,-,once,TGTGCCAGCAGTACCACGGGGCTCGATCAGCCCCAGCATTTT,CASSTTGLDQPQHF
TRBJ2-2,TRBV6-6,-,few,TGTGCCAGCACTAACACAGGAGACACCGGGGAGCTGTTTTTT,CASTNTGDTGELFF
TRBJ2-3,TRBV12-3/TRBV12-4,-,-,TGTGCCAGCAGCCCCGGGAGAATTAGCACAGATACGCAGTATTTT,CASSPGRISTDTQYF
TRBJ2-7,TRBV4-2,TRBD1,-,TGTGCCAGCAGCCCCCGGGACAGGGGATTAACCGAGCAGTACTTC,CASSPRDRGLTEQYF
TRBJ2-7,TRBV7-9,TRBD2,-,TGTGCCAGCAGCTTAGAGGGACTAGTGGGCGAGCAGTACTTC,CASSLEGLVGEQYF
TRBJ2-1,TRBV5-5,TRBD1,-,TGTGCCAGCAGCTCTGGACAGGGTACCTACAATGGGCAGTTCTTC,CASSSGQGTYNGQFF
TRBJ2-5,TRBV7-2,-,once,TGTGCCAGCAGCTTGAAGCGTGGGGGGCCAGAGACCCAGTACTTC,CASSLKRGGPETQYF
TRBJ1-2,TRBV25-1,TRBD1,-,TGTGCCAGCAGTGAGGGGGCGACAGGGGGTGCTAACTATGGCTACACCTTC,CASSEGATGGANYGYTF
TRBJ1-4,TRBV5-1,-,-,TGCGCCAGCAGCCCGCAGGGGAACCTGCTAAATGAAAAACTGTTTTTT,CASSPQGNLLNEKLFF
TRBJ1-2,TRBV7-3,TRBD1,-,TGTGCCAGCAGCTACACAGGGGTTACTGGCTACACCTTC,CASSYTGVTGYTF
TRBJ2-3,TRBV7-9,TRBD1,-,TGTGCCAGCAGCCCCAGGGACAGAACAGATACGCAGTATTTT,CASSPRDRTDTQYF
TRBJ2-5,TRBV20-1,-,few,TGCAGTGCTAGCGACAGCCAAGAGACCCAGTACTTC,CSASDSQETQYF
TRBJ2-1,TRBV6-6,-,-,TGTGCCAGCAGCTCCACTAGGGCCGAGCAGTTCTTC,CASSSTRAEQFF
TRBJ2-3,TRBV6-6,-,few,TGTGCCAGCAGTTCGGTTACGCAGTATTTT,CASSSVTQYF
TRBJ2-7,TRBV7-9,-,few,TGTGCCAGCAGCCCATATCAGGGGTTGCGTTCCTACAATGAGCAGTACTTC,CASSPYQGLRSYNEQYF
TRBJ2-1,TRBV29-1,-,-,TGCAGCGTTGGGCATTCGAATGAGCAGTTCTTC,CSVGHSNEQFF
TRBJ1-1,TRBV20-1,-,-,TGCTGTGCTAGAGGACACTCGAACACTGAAGCTTTCTTT,CCARGHSNTEAFF
TRBJ2-7,TRBV11-2,TRBD1,few,TGTGCCAGCAGCTTATACAGGGGCGCCTACGAGCAGTACTTC,CASSLYRGAYEQYF
TRBJ2-5,TRBV10-3,-,-,TGTGCCATCAGTTTTGGGACTCATCAAGAGACCCAGTACTTC,CAISFGTHQETQYF
TRBJ2-1,TRBV24-1,-,-,TGTGCCACCAGTGATCCAGACTTGAGCTCCTACAATGAGCAGTTCTTC,CATSDPDLSSYNEQFF
TRBJ1-2,TRBV27,-,once,TGTGCCAGCAGTTCCCTAGGCAGTTCCTATGGCTACACCTTC,CASSSLGSSYGYTF
TRBJ2-1,TRBV24-1,-,few,TGTGCCACCAGTGAGTGGAACAATGAGCAGTTCTTC,CATSEWNNEQFF
TRBJ2-1,TRBV20-1,-,-,TGCAGTGCTAGTCCAGGGGCATGGGAGCAGTTCTTC,CSASPGAWEQFF
TRBJ2-7,TRBV12-3/TRBV12-4,-,-,TGTGCCAGCAGTTGTGCAGGGCCCCCTTCCTACGAGCAGTACTTC,CASSCAGPPSYEQYF
TRBJ2-7,TRBV4-2,TRBD2,many,TGTGCCAGCAGCCAAGGGCTAGCGGGGAACTACGAGCAGTACTTC,CASSQGLAGNYEQYF
TRBJ2-3,TRBV5-5,TRBD2,-,TGTGCCAGCAGCACCTTCGCGGCGGGAGTGAAAGATACGCAGTATTTT,CASSTFAAGVKDTQYF
TRBJ2-7,TRBV12-3/TRBV12-4,-,medium-sized,TGTGCCAGCAGACCGACAGCGGGTTTAGACGAGCAGTACTTC,CASRPTAGLDEQYF
TRBJ2-5,TRBV4-1,-,-,TGCGCCAGCGGCTCGGCCACCGTGGAGACCCAGTACTTC,CASGSATVETQYF
TRBJ2-7,TRBV20-1,TRBD2,-,TGCAGTGCGAAGACTAGCTCCGAGCAGTACTTC,CSAKTSSEQYF
TRBJ2-7,TRBV28,-,few,TGTGCCAGCAGTTACTCGCGGGCAAACTACGAGCAGTACTTC,CASSYSRANYEQYF
TRBJ2-7,TRBV20-1,TRBD1,few,TGCAGTGCTAGTGGGCCCCGACAGGGGGTGTCCTACGAGCAGTACTTC,CSASGPRQGVSYEQYF
TRBJ2-3,TRBV5-1,TRBD2,-,TGCGCCAGCAGTCCCACAGCGGGGGCCTTCATAACAGATACGCAGTATTTT,CASSPTAGAFITDTQYF
TRBJ2-3,TRBV7-2,TRBD2,-,TGTGCCAGCAGCTTAGCGCGGGGCGGGGGGGCCGTTATTCCAGATACGCAGTATTTT,CASSLARGGGAVIPDTQYF
TRBJ2-1,TRBV19,-,-,TGTGCCAGTAGTATAATACGGGGTCGAGTCAATGAGCAGTTCTTC,CASSIIRGRVNEQFF
TRBJ2-1,TRBV7-2,-,-,TGTGCCAGCAGCTTAGATGCCGGGGCGCAGTTCTTC,CASSLDAGAQFF